What follows describes a single TCR beta chain. As yet, its antigen is unknown. Assay used: immunoSEQ multiplex PCR; TCRdb lists only in-frame clones, some missing. The table includes approximately 140,000 clones, 80% to 90% detected once. These data are taken from a study of cytomegalovirus exposure and HLA in healthy donors. Study-wide background: The 95 to 150 validation repertoires used a platform that matched the one used for the 666 first-cohort repertoires, as a later analysis reported.

Germline values: CDR1 SNHLY, CDR2 FYNNEI. The CDR3 runs to 14 residues. The ends lost 8 bases at V and 4 bases at J; junction bases unmatched: 8. The study, taken as a whole, reports: In the roughly 110 validation repertoires, about 94% of cluster scores exceeded 0, per a later analysis. There were a few CMV-associated chains whose specificity for CMV antigens was confirmed in vitro. Across donors, most TCRs were seen rarely, yet some public ones were widespread.

This sequence originates from a man aged 18-30 years in good health and CMV-seronegative. The V and J genes are TRBV2 and TRBJ2-3, with TRBD1 matching over 8 bases. Input material: PBMCs. This CDR3 is CASAWTGMADTQYF. The CDR3 DNA sequence: TGTGCCAGCGCGTGGACAGGGATGGCAGATACGCAGTATTTT.